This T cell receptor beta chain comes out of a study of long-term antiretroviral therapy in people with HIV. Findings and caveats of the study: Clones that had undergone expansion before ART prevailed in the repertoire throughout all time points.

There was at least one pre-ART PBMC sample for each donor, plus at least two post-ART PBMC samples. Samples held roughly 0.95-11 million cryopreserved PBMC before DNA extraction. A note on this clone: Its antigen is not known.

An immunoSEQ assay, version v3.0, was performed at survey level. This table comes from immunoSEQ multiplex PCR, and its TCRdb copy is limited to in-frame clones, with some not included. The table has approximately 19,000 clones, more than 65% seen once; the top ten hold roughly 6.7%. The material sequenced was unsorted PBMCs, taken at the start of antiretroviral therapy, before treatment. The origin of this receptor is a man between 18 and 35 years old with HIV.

The CDR3 protein is CASSSGQGLDTQYF. For the CDR3, the DNA is TGTGCCAGCAGCTCCGGACAGGGATTAGATACGCAGTATTTT. The V gene is TRBV5-4, the J gene TRBJ2-3; 8 nucleotides line up with TRBD1. The junction had 5 bases not matched to a gene; V was cut back by 3 bases and J by 5 bases. The CDR3 runs 14 residues. CDR1 and CDR2 from the germline V gene are SGHNT and YYREEE (reference sequence).